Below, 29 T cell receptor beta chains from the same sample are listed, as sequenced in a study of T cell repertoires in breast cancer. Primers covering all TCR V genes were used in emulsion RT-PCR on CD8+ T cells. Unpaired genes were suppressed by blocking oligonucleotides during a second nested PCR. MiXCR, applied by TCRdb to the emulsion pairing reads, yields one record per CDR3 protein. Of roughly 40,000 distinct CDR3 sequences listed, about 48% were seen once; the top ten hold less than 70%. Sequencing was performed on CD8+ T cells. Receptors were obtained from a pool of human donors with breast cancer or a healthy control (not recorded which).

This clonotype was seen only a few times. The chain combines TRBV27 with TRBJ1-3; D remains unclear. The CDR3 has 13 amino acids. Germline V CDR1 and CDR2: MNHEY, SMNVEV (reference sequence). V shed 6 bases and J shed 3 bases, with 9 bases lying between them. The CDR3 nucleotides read TGTGCCAGCAGAGAGGGCCTTGGAAACACCATATATTTT. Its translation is CASREGLGNTIYF.

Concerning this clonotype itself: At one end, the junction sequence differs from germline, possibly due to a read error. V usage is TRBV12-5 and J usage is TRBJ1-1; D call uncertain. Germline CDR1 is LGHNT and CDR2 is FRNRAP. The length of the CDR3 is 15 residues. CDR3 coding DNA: TGTGCTAGTGGTCCCCCTCGGGGTCCGAACACCGAAGCTTTCTTT. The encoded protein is CASGPPRGPNTEAFF.

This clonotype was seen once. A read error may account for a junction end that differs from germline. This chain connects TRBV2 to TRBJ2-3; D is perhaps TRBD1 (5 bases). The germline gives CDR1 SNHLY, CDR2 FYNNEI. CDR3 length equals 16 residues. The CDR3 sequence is CASSVGNQPSTGTQYF. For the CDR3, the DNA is TGTGCCAGCAGTGTTGGGAACCAACCAAGCACAGGTACGCAGTATTTT.

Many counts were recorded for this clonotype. CDR3 loop: CASSGPVGNTIYF. Here the CDR3 DNA reads TGTGCCAGCAGTGGACCTGTGGGAAACACCATATATTTT. The V and J genes are TRBV28 and TRBJ1-3; D ambiguous. The CDR3 spans 13 residues. The germline gives CDR1 MDHEN, CDR2 SYDVKM. V was clipped by 5 bases and J by 4 bases, with 9 bases between them.

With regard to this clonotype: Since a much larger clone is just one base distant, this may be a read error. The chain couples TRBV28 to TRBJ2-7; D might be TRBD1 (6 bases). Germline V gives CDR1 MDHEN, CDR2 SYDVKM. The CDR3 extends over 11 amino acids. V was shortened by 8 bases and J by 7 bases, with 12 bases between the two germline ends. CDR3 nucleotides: TGTGCCAGCGCCAACAGGGCAGAGCAGTACTTC. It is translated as CASANRAEQYF.

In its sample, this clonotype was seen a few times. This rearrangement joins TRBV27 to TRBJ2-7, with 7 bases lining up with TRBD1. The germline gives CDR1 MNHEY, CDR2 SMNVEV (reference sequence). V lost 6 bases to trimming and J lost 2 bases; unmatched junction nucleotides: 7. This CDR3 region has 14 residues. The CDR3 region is CASSRQGRTYEQYF. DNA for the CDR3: TGTGCCAGCAGCCGACAGGGACGAACCTACGAGCAGTACTTC.

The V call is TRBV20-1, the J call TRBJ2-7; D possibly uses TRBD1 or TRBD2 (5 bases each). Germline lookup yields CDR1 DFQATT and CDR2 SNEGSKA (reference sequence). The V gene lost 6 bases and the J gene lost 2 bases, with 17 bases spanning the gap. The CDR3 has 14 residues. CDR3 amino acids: CSAGRPGIAYEQYF. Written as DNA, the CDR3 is TGCAGTGCGGGACGTCCTGGAATCGCCTACGAGCAGTACTTC.

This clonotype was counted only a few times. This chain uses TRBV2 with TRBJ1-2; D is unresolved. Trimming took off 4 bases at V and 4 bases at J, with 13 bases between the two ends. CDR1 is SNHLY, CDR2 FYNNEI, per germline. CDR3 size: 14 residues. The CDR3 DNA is TGTGCCAGCAGTGGGGCCACCGGGTCCTATGGCTACACCTTC. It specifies CASSGATGSYGYTF.

CDR3 coding DNA: TGTGCCAGTAGCGATACCGGGGGAGGAGGTTCCTACGAGCAGTACTTC. Translated: CASSDTGGGGSYEQYF. This rearrangement joins TRBV19 to TRBJ2-7, with D tentatively TRBD2 (6 bases). The CDR3 covers 16 residues. The germline CDR1 and CDR2 sequences are LNHDA and SQIVND (reference sequence). Trimming pared 6 bases from V and 1 base from J, leaving 19 bases between.

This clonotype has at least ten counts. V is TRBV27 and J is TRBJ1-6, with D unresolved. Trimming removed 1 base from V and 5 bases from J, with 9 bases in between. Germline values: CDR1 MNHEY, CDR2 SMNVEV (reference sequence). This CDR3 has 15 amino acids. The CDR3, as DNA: TGTGCCAGCAGTTTATGGACGGAAGATAATTCACCCCTCCACTTT. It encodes CASSLWTEDNSPLHF.

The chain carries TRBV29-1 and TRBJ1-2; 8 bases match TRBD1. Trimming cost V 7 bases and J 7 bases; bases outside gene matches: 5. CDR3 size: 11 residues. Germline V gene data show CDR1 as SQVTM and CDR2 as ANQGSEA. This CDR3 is CSAGQGGGYTF. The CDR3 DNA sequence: TGCAGCGCCGGACAGGGTGGTGGCTACACCTTC. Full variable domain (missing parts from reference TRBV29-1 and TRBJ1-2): SAVISQKPSRDICQRGTSLTIQCQVDSQVTMMFWYRQQPGQSLTLIATANQGSEATYESGFVIDKFPISRPNLTFSTLTVSNMSPEDSSIYLCSAGQGGGYTFGSGTRLTVV.

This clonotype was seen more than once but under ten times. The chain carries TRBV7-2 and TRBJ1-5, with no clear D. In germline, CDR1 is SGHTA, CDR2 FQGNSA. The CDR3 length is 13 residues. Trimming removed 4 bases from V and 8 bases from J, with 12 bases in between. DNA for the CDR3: TGTGCCAGCAGCTCCGGGATCCTGGAGCCCCAGCATTTT. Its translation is CASSSGILEPQHF.

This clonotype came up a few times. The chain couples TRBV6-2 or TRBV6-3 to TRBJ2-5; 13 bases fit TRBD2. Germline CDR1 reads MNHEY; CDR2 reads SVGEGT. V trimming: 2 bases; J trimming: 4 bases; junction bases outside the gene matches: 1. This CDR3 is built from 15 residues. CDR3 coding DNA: TGTGCCAGCAGTTACACTAGCGGGGGGGCAGAGACCCAGTACTTC. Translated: CASSYTSGGAETQYF.

CDR3 loop: CASSFVDRGETQYF. DNA for the CDR3: TGTGCCAGCAGCTTCGTTGACAGGGGTGAGACCCAGTACTTC. V usage is TRBV5-6 and J usage is TRBJ2-5; the match to TRBD1 covers 8 bases. The V gene end was trimmed by 2 bases and the J gene end by 5 bases; junction bases not matched to a gene: 5. The CDR3 sequence is 14 residues long. Germline V gene data show CDR1 as SGHDT and CDR2 as YYEEEE.

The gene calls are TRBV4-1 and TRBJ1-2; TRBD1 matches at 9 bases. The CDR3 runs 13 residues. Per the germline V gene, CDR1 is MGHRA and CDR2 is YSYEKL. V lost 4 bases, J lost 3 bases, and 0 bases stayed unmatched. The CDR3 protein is CASSRDRDYGYTF. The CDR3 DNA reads TGCGCCAGCAGCCGGGACAGGGACTATGGCTACACCTTC.

CDR3 region: CASSLTLSETQYF. The CDR3 DNA is TGTGCCAGTAGTTTAACATTATCAGAAACCCAGTACTTC. This chain connects TRBV2 to TRBJ2-5, with unresolved D. Per germline, CDR1 SNHLY and CDR2 FYNNEI. The germline V and J ends were trimmed by 9 bases and 8 bases, with 19 bases remaining between them. CDR3 length: 13 residues.

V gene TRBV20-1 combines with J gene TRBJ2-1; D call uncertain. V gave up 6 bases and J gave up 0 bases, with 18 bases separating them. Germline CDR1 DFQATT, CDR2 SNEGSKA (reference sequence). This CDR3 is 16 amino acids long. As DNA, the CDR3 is TGCAGTGCCCCCCGGCGGAAAGCGAGCTCCTACAATGAGCAGTTCTTC. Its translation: CSAPRRKASSYNEQFF.

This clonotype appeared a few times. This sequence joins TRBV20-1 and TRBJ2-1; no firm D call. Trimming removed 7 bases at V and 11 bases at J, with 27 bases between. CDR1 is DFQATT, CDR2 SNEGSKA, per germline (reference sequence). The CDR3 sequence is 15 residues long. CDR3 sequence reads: CSVTEPGPYERKQFF. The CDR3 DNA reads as TGCAGTGTCACCGAACCGGGTCCCTATGAGCGTAAGCAGTTCTTC.

The CDR3 region is CASSRWGGRMNTEAFF. In DNA form, the CDR3 reads TGTGCCAGCAGTCGGTGGGGGGGAAGGATGAACACTGAAGCTTTCTTT. The genes are TRBV6-5 and TRBJ1-1; TRBD1 is a possible D gene (5 bases). Germline V lookup: CDR1 MNHEY, CDR2 SVGAGI. V gave up 5 bases and J gave up 0 bases, with 16 bases separating them. The CDR3 is 16 amino acids.

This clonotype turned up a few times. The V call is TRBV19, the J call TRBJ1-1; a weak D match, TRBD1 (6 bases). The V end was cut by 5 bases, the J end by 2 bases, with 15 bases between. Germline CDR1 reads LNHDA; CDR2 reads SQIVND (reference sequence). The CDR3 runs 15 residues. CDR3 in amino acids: CASSVSGTLNTEAFF. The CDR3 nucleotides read TGTGCCAGTAGTGTTTCCGGGACACTAAACACTGAAGCTTTCTTT.

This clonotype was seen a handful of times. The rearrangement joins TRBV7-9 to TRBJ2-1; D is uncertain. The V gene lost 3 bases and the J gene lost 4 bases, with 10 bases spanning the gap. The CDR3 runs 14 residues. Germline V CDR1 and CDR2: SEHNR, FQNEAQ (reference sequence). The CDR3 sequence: CASSLAGRYNEQFF. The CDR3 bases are TGTGCCAGCAGCTTGGCAGGCCGTTACAATGAGCAGTTCTTC.

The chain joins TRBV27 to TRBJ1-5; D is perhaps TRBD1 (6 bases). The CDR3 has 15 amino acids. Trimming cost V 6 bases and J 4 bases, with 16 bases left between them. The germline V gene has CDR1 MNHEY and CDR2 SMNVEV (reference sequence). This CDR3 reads CASSSSTTGNQPQHF. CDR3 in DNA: TGTGCCAGCAGCTCCTCAACAACAGGGAATCAGCCCCAGCATTTT.

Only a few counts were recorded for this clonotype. In DNA form, the CDR3 reads TGTGCCAGCCTTCGTGGCCTCCACACTGAAGCTTTCTTT. It translates to CASLRGLHTEAFF. V is TRBV6-1 and J is TRBJ1-1; D remains ambiguous. CDR3 length equals 13 residues. The V end lost 8 bases, the J end lost 3 bases, and 13 bases lay between the germline ends. In germline, CDR1 is MNHNS, CDR2 SASEGT.

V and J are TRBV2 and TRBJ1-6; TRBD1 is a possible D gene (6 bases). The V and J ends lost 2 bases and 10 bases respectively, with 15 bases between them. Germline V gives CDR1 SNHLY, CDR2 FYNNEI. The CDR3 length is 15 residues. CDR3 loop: CASSERTVNISPLHF. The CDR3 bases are TGTGCCAGCAGTGAAAGGACAGTAAATATATCACCCCTCCACTTT.

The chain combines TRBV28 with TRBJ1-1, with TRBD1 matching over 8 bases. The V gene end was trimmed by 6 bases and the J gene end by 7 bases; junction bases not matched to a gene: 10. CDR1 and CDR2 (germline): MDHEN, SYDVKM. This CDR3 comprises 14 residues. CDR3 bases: TGTGCCAGCAGACAACAGGGGGGCTTAGGTGAAGCTTTCTTT. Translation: CASRQQGGLGEAFF. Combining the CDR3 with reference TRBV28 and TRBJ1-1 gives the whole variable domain DVKVTQSSRYLVKRTGEKVFLECVQDMDHENMFWYRQDPGLGLRLIYFSYDVKMKEKGDIPEGYSVSREKKERFSLILESASTNQTSMYLCASRQQGGLGEAFFGQGTRLTVV.

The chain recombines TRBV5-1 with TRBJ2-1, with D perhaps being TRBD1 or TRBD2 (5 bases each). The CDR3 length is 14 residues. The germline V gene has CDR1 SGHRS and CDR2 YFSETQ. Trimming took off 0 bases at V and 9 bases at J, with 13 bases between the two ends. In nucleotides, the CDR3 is TGCGCCAGCAGCTTGGAAACCGGGACGGTTGAGCAGTTCTTC. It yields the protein CASSLETGTVEQFF.

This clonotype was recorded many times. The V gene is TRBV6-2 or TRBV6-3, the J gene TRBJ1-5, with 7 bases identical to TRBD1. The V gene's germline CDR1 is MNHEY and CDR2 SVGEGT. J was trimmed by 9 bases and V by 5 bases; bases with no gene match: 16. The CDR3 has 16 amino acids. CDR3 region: CASSHPSYRGGWPQHF. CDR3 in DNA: TGTGCCAGCAGTCACCCTTCCTACAGGGGAGGGTGGCCCCAGCATTTT.

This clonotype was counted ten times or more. CDR3 nucleotide sequence: TGTGCCACCAGCACGGGGCTCACCTCCTACGAGCAGTACTTC. Its protein product is CATSTGLTSYEQYF. This chain links TRBV15 with TRBJ2-7, with D tentatively TRBD1 or TRBD2 (5 bases each). The V and J ends lost 4 bases and 0 bases respectively, with 10 bases between them. The germline CDR1 and CDR2 sequences are LNHNV and YYDKDF (reference sequence). The CDR3 is 14 residues long.

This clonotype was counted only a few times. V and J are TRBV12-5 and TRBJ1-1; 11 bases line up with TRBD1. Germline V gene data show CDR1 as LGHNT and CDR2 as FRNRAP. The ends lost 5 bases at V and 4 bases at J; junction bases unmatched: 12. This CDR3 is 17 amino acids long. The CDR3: CASGITRTGGHRTEAFF. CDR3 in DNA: TGTGCTAGTGGTATCACACGGACAGGGGGCCATCGCACTGAAGCTTTCTTT.